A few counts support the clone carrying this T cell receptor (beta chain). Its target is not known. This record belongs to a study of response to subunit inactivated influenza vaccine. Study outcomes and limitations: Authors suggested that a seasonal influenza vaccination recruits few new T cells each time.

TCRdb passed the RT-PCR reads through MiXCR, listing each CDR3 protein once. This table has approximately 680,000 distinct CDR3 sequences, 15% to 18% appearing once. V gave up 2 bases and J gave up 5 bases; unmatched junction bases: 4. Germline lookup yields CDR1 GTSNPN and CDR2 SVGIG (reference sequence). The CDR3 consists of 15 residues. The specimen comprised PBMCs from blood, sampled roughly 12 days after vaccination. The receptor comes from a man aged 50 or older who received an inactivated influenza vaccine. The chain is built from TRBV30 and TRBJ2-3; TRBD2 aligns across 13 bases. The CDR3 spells CAWSRGLAGEDTQYF. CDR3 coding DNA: TGTGCCTGGAGTCGAGGACTAGCGGGAGAAGATACGCAGTATTTT.